This passage covers 29 T cell receptor beta chains from one sample sequenced in a study of neurological immune-mediated disorders. Sample time point: longitudinal time-point 1 (baseline). TCRdb analysed the 5' RACE reads with MiXCR anew, one entry per CDR3 protein. Among some 49,000 distinct CDR3 sequences listed, roughly 10% were seen once. Sequencing was carried out using PBMCs. The receptors were gathered from a woman in her forties in good health.

This clonotype showed up many times. V is TRBV27 and J is TRBJ2-1, with 11 bases fitting TRBD1. In germline, CDR1 is MNHEY, CDR2 SMNVEV (reference sequence). The CDR3 contains 16 residues. The V gene end was trimmed by 6 bases and the J gene end by 4 bases; junction bases not matched to a gene: 8. The CDR3 region has the DNA TGTGCCAGCAGGGAAGGACAGGGGGCCCTATACAATGAGCAGTTCTTC. Its translation: CASREGQGALYNEQFF.

At least ten counts were recorded for this clonotype. The chain joins TRBV4-3 to TRBJ1-2; D ambiguous. CDR1 is LGHNA and CDR2 is YSLEER in the germline V gene. V gave up 4 bases and J gave up 5 bases, with 14 bases separating them. The CDR3 loop spans 14 amino acids. The CDR3 DNA follows: TGCGCCAGCAGCCCCGGGCTTATGGAGTATGGCTACACCTTC. Translation gives CASSPGLMEYGYTF.

This clonotype was counted many times. V gene TRBV9 combines with J gene TRBJ1-1; tentatively, D is TRBD1 (5 bases). Trimming took off 5 bases at V and 3 bases at J, with 11 bases between the two ends. The CDR3 sequence is 13 residues long. Germline V gene lookup returns CDR1 SGDLS and CDR2 YYNGEE. CDR3 coding DNA: TGTGCCAGCAGTCTTGGGGGGGACACTGAAGCTTTCTTT. This codes for CASSLGGDTEAFF.

There are a few counts of this clonotype. The CDR3 DNA sequence: TGTGCCAGCAGCCGGACACAGAACACTGAAGCTTTCTTT. It is translated as CASSRTQNTEAFF. The genes are TRBV7-3 and TRBJ1-1, with D possibly being TRBD1 (5 bases). Trimming took off 5 bases at V and 1 base at J, with 8 bases between the two ends. The CDR3 is 13 amino acids. Germline CDR1 and CDR2: SGHTA and FQGTGA.

This clonotype was detected only a few times. V is TRBV7-2 and J is TRBJ1-1, with 11 nucleotides matching TRBD1. The ends lost 5 bases at V and 7 bases at J; junction bases unmatched: 6. CDR3 size: 14 residues. The germline V gene encodes CDR1 SGHTA and CDR2 FQGNSA. CDR3 sequence reads: CASSQGQGGVEAFF. In DNA form, the CDR3 reads TGTGCCAGCAGCCAGGGACAGGGGGGGGTTGAAGCTTTCTTT.

This clonotype occurred many times. The J gene is TRBJ2-1, the V gene TRBV9, with D possibly being TRBD2 (6 bases). This CDR3 spans 13 amino acids. V was shortened by 3 bases and J by 9 bases, with 13 bases between the two germline ends. The germline CDR1 and CDR2 sequences are SGDLS and YYNGEE. The CDR3 sequence: CASSGRDFGEQFF. Written as DNA, the CDR3 is TGTGCCAGCAGCGGCCGGGACTTCGGTGAGCAGTTCTTC.

At least ten counts were recorded for this clonotype. This chain joins TRBV15 and TRBJ1-4, with a possible D match to TRBD1 (6 bases). The length of the CDR3 is 15 residues. CDR1 LNHNV and CDR2 YYDKDF come from the germline V gene (reference sequence). V was pared by 0 bases and J by 5 bases, with 10 bases between. The CDR3 sequence: CATSRDGQKNEKLFF. As DNA, the CDR3 is TGTGCCACCAGCAGAGATGGACAGAAAAATGAAAAACTGTTTTTT.

This sequence joins TRBV20-1 and TRBJ2-3; the match to TRBD2 covers 8 bases. The trim removed 4 bases at V and 3 bases at J, leaving 9 bases unmatched. Per the germline V gene, CDR1 is DFQATT and CDR2 is SNEGSKA (reference sequence). The CDR3 loop spans 15 amino acids. The CDR3 DNA is TGCAGTGCTACCTTAGCGGGGTGGGGTACAGATACGCAGTATTTT. Translation: CSATLAGWGTDTQYF.

The chain is built from TRBV7-3 and TRBJ1-5; tentative D call: TRBD1 (5 bases). The CDR3 has 13 residues. Germline CDR1 is SGHTA and CDR2 is FQGTGA. V lost 5 bases and J 7 bases, leaving 12 bases between the germline ends. CDR3 protein: CASSLDKGQPQHF. In DNA form, the CDR3 reads TGTGCCAGCAGCCTGGACAAGGGGCAGCCCCAGCATTTT.

CDR3 amino acids: CASSFGQGFAEQYF. As DNA, the CDR3 is TGTGCCAGCAGCTTCGGACAGGGTTTTGCCGAGCAGTACTTC. The J gene is TRBJ2-7, the V gene TRBV7-2; the match to TRBD1 covers 8 bases. This CDR3 region has 14 residues. Germline trimming cut 3 bases from V and 6 bases from J; bases unmatched to any gene: 7. Germline CDR1 and CDR2: SGHTA and FQGNSA.

This clonotype was observed at least ten times. The J gene is TRBJ1-5, the V gene TRBV4-1, with D unclear. The ends were cut back, 4 bases at V and 9 bases at J, with 10 bases in the middle. The CDR3 totals 12 residues. Looked up from germline, CDR1 is MGHRA and CDR2 is YSYEKL. The CDR3 DNA sequence: TGCGCCAGCAGCCGCCTTCTTCGGCCCCAGCATTTT. Translated: CASSRLLRPQHF.

This clonotype was counted many times. The chain links TRBV5-1 to TRBJ2-5; TRBD1 matches at 9 bases. The germline V gene has CDR1 SGHRS and CDR2 YFSETQ. Trimming cost V 3 bases and J 4 bases; bases outside gene matches: 10. CDR3 length: 16 amino acids. The CDR3 bases are TGCGCCAGCAGCTGGGGATCTACAGGGGGCGGAGAGACCCAGTACTTC. It encodes CASSWGSTGGGETQYF.

There are many counts of this clonotype. The V gene is TRBV5-5, the J gene TRBJ2-7; D ambiguous. Germline V gives CDR1 SGHKS, CDR2 YYEKEE (reference sequence). V dropped 4 bases and J dropped 1 base, with 9 bases sitting between them. CDR3 length: 13 amino acids. The CDR3 region has the DNA TGTGCCAGCAGCCCTAGGGTTTCCTACGAGCAGTACTTC. This translates into CASSPRVSYEQYF.

This clonotype was picked up many times. The chain couples TRBV25-1 to TRBJ1-3; no definite D call. The CDR3 is 14 residues long. CDR1 is MGHDK and CDR2 is SYGVNS in the germline V gene. Trimming took 2 bases from V and 4 from J, leaving 9 bases between them. The DNA of the CDR3 is TGTGCCAGCAGTGAAAGAGGCCTCGGAAACACCATATATTTT. Translating it yields CASSERGLGNTIYF.

This clonotype was recorded at least ten times. The chain employs TRBV10-3 and TRBJ1-5, with D perhaps TRBD1 (6 bases). The CDR3 totals 15 residues. With 2 bases removed from V and 7 bases from J, the gap between germline ends came to 15 bases. CDR1 ENHRY and CDR2 SYGVKD come from the germline V gene. This CDR3 is CAISERGVDEQPQHF. CDR3 nucleotides: TGTGCCATCAGTGAGAGGGGGGTAGACGAGCAGCCCCAGCATTTT.

This clonotype occurred many times. The rearrangement links TRBV7-2 to TRBJ2-5, with TRBD2 identical over 12 bases. V dropped 4 bases and J dropped 2; count of bases not matched to a gene: 8. Germline CDR1 is SGHTA and CDR2 is FQGNSA. This CDR3 comprises 17 residues. The CDR3 spells CASSSRWTSGVQETQYF. The CDR3 nucleotides read TGTGCCAGCAGCTCACGATGGACTAGCGGGGTTCAAGAGACCCAGTACTTC.

Many counts were recorded for this clonotype. This sequence joins TRBV6-6 and TRBJ1-4; D call uncertain. Trimming stripped 6 bases from V and 9 bases from J, with 11 bases between. The length of the CDR3 is 12 residues. The germline gives CDR1 MNHNY, CDR2 SVGAGI (reference sequence). CDR3 sequence: CASRATRQKLFF. The CDR3 coding sequence is TGTGCCAGCAGAGCTACCCGACAAAAACTGTTTTTT.

This clonotype appeared many times. CDR3 amino acids: CASSTSGRLGDTQYF. The CDR3 DNA follows: TGTGCCAGCAGCACGTCGGGGCGGCTTGGAGATACGCAGTATTTT. This chain joins TRBV9 and TRBJ2-3; TRBD1 or TRBD2 may be the D gene (5 bases each). V dropped 4 bases and J dropped 5 bases, with 17 bases sitting between them. The CDR3 runs 15 residues. Looked up from germline, CDR1 is SGDLS and CDR2 is YYNGEE. The complete variable domain, with remaining parts taken from reference TRBV9 and TRBJ2-3, reads DSGVTQTPKHLITATGQRVTLRCSPRSGDLSVYWYQQSLDQGLQFLIQYYNGEERAKGNILERFSAQQFPDLHSELNLSSLELGDSALYFCASSTSGRLGDTQYFGPGTRLTVL.

The sample holds many counts of this clonotype. The chain combines TRBV3-1 with TRBJ1-2; D is uncertain. Germline CDR1 is LGHDT and CDR2 is YNNKEL (reference sequence). Trimming shortened V by 4 bases and J by 5 bases, and 11 bases separated the two germline ends. The CDR3 contains 13 residues. CDR3 coding DNA: TGTGCCAGCAGCCTCCCGCAAGAATATGGCTACACCTTC. This encodes CASSLPQEYGYTF.

This clonotype was observed a handful of times. The V call is TRBV20-1, the J call TRBJ2-2; D is uncertain. The CDR3 consists of 14 residues. CDR1 DFQATT and CDR2 SNEGSKA come from the germline V gene (reference sequence). V shed 6 bases and J shed 5 bases, with 16 bases lying between them. In DNA, the CDR3 is TGCAGTGCCCCCGACTCGATTAATACCGGGGAGCTGTTTTTT. It is translated as CSAPDSINTGELFF.

This clonotype was seen repeatedly, ten times or more. The chain couples TRBV12-3 or TRBV12-4 to TRBJ2-7; possible D gene TRBD1, 6 bases. Trimming pared 4 bases from V and 6 bases from J, leaving 10 bases between. This CDR3 is 12 amino acids long. CDR3 loop: CASSSGVPEQYF. CDR3 bases: TGTGCCAGCAGTTCAGGGGTTCCCGAGCAGTACTTC.

Ten or more counts support this clonotype. The chain recombines TRBV4-3 with TRBJ2-3; 14 nucleotides line up with TRBD2. This CDR3 comprises 16 residues. In germline, CDR1 is LGHNA, CDR2 YSLEER. V lost 7 bases and J lost 5; bases outside the gene matches: 8. CDR3 sequence: CASTTGLAGEGDTQYF. The CDR3 coding sequence is TGCGCCAGCACCACGGGACTAGCGGGAGAAGGAGATACGCAGTATTTT.

This clonotype was observed many times. The chain links TRBV5-5 to TRBJ1-1; the match to TRBD1 covers 7 bases. From germline, CDR1 is SGHKS and CDR2 YYEKEE (reference sequence). CDR3 length equals 15 residues. Trimming removed 0 bases from V and 3 bases from J; junction bases left unmatched: 5. The CDR3 region is CASSLEGGRDTEAFF. CDR3 coding DNA: TGTGCCAGCAGCTTGGAAGGGGGCAGAGACACTGAAGCTTTCTTT.

In the case of this clonotype: Just one base apart from a much larger clone, this may be a read error. The V gene is TRBV5-1, the J gene TRBJ2-7, with TRBD2 identical over 11 bases. The CDR3 spans 16 residues. The junction had 6 bases not matched to a gene; V was cut back by 0 bases and J by 4 bases. The germline CDR1 and CDR2 sequences are SGHRS and YFSETQ. The CDR3 loop reads CASSLALAGDGYEQYF. The CDR3 DNA follows: TGCGCCAGCAGCTTGGCACTAGCGGGAGACGGTTACGAGCAGTACTTC.

The V gene is TRBV6-1, the J gene TRBJ2-2; D remains unclear. The V gene lost 2 bases and the J gene lost 2 bases, with 12 bases spanning the gap. From germline, CDR1 is MNHNS and CDR2 SASEGT. This CDR3 has 16 residues. The CDR3: CASSESAVTNTGELFF. CDR3 coding DNA: TGTGCCAGCAGTGAATCGGCAGTGACTAACACCGGGGAGCTGTTTTTT.

This clonotype was counted at least ten times. The V and J genes are TRBV3-1 and TRBJ1-2; D unresolved. The CDR3 is 13 amino acids. The germline V gene encodes CDR1 LGHDT and CDR2 YNNKEL (reference sequence). Trimming cost V 7 bases and J 0 bases, with 9 bases left between them. The CDR3 protein is CASKSAANYGYTF. CDR3 nucleotide sequence: TGTGCCAGCAAATCGGCGGCTAACTATGGCTACACCTTC. Looking up the rest from reference TRBV3-1 and TRBJ1-2 gives the full variable domain: DTAVSQTPKYLVTQMGNDKSIKCEQNLGHDTMYWYKQDSKKFLKIMFSYNNKELIINETVPNRFSPKSPDKAHLNLHINSLELGDSAVYFCASKSAANYGYTFGSGTRLTVV.

Many counts were recorded for this clonotype. The rearrangement uses TRBV5-1 and TRBJ2-1; no clear D. The CDR3 runs 14 residues. With 0 bases removed from V and 7 bases from J, the gap between germline ends came to 11 bases. Germline assignment: CDR1 SGHRS and CDR2 YFSETQ. Written as DNA, the CDR3 is TGCGCCAGCAGCTTGGGTGGCCTGCCAAATGAGCAGTTCTTC. It codes for CASSLGGLPNEQFF.

This clonotype came up many times. V usage is TRBV6-2 or TRBV6-3 and J usage is TRBJ2-3; a weak D match, TRBD2 (6 bases). V dropped 6 bases and J dropped 4 bases, with 23 bases sitting between them. CDR1 and CDR2 (germline): MNHEY, SVGEGT. This CDR3 region has 17 residues. The CDR3 sequence is CASSSTGGTSRADTQYF. The DNA of the CDR3 is TGTGCCAGCAGCTCAACCGGCGGGACTTCAAGGGCAGATACGCAGTATTTT.

In this sample, this clonotype turned up many times. The chain has TRBV5-5 and TRBJ1-1, with D tentatively TRBD1 (5 bases). The CDR3 has 15 amino acids. Trimming removed 7 bases from V and 0 bases from J, with 16 bases in between. Germline assignment: CDR1 SGHKS and CDR2 YYEKEE (reference sequence). The CDR3 is CASGRQGGVNTEAFF. In nucleotides, the CDR3 is TGTGCCAGCGGTCGGCAGGGAGGTGTGAACACTGAAGCTTTCTTT.